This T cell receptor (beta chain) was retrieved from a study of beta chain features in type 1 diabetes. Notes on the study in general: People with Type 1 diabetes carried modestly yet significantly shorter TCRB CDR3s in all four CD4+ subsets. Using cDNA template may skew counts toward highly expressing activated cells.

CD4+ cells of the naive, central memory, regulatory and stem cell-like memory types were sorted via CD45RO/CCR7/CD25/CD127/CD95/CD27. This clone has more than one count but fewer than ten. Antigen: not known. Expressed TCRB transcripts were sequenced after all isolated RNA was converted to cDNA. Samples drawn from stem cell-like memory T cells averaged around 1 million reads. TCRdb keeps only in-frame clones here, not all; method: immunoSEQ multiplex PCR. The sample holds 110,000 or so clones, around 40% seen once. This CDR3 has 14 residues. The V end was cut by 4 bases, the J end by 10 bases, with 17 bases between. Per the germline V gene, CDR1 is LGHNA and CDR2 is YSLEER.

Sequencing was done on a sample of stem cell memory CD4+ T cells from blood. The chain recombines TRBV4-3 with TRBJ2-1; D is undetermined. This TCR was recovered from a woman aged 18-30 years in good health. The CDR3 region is CASSRNNYVVEQFF. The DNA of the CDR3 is TGCGCCAGCAGCCGGAACAACTATGTAGTCGAGCAGTTCTTC.